A single T cell receptor (beta chain) is shown here with its context. The entry originates in a study of blood T cell repertoires in COVID-19. Study-wide background: From T cells, B-cell-depleted T cells, or PBMCs came the material, which was cDNA or gDNA.

Repertoires were generated with immunoSEQ multiplex PCR, while TCRdb's copy carries only in-frame clones and drops some. The sample holds 300,000 or so clones, roughly 84% seen once. Sequences were obtained from peripheral blood. The TCR was taken from a man aged 45-65 years with active or convalescent COVID-19.

CDR3: CASSINRGNSSPLHF. CDR3 DNA: TGTGCCAGCAGCATAAACAGGGGTAATTCCTCACCCCTCCACTTT. This rearrangement joins TRBV6-5 to TRBJ1-6; 7 bases line up with TRBD1. V was pared by 6 bases and J by 10 bases, with 12 bases of the junction left unmatched. This CDR3 spans 15 amino acids. Germline V gene sequence: CDR1 MNHEY, CDR2 SVGAGI.